The present T cell receptor beta chain was sequenced within a study of T cells in Graves' hyperthyroidism and ophthalmopathy (dated by TCRdb to the late 2010s). For the wider study: Peripheral blood samples were taken at the time of initial diagnosis, prior to any treatment. To identify distinguishing TCR V-J signatures, a discovery cohort of about a hundred patients was used, comprising 43 with Graves' ophthalmopathy and 57 with stable Graves' hyperthyroidism. Whether ophthalmopathy could be predicted prospectively was tested in an independent validation cohort made up of approximately 19 hyperthyroidism patients plus 17 patients who later progressed to ophthalmopathy. The study also compared thyroid tissue and blood T-cell repertoires from more than five Graves' hyperthyroidism patients. The roughly 94 discovery patients were randomly split 7:3 into training and test sets. According to the paper, TCR Vbeta CDR3 sequencing was carried out on about 140 peripheral blood samples, which came from 40 to 45 ophthalmopathy, about 75 hyperthyroidism and about 17 progressor patients. After sampling, hyperthyroidism patients received methimazole starting at 30 mg daily, and ophthalmopathy patients received high-dose intravenous methylprednisolone.

What the study reported, not specific to this receptor: Most expanded thyroid clonotypes (frequency above 0.001) were also detected in blood, suggesting blood repertoires may reflect thyroid immune responses. Ophthalmopathy was separated from stable hyperthyroidism by a 13 V-J signature model, with approximately 85% sensitivity and around 81% specificity obtained in cross-validation and 80%/75% obtained in testing. In validation, the model predicted progression to ophthalmopathy a median of roughly 6.5 months before onset, with about 64% sensitivity and around 76% specificity. Sample size was not statistically predetermined, and blinding of investigators to group allocation was not performed.

V drops 5 bases and J drops 1 base, leaving 10 bases in between. Taken from cysteine to phenylalanine, the CDR3 has 14 residues. Just the 42-base CDR3 DNA is kept, in frame starting at base 1. Via the germline V gene, CDR1 is SGHTA and CDR2 FQGNSA. The hyperthyroidism patients were between 18 and 65 years old and newly diagnosed, with a disease duration of less than 2 months. Any patient with an uncontrolled infection, another autoimmune disease, pregnancy or lactation was excluded. Diagnoses relied on clinical symptoms, serum thyroxine and TRAb, thyroid ultrasound and orbital computed tomography. For progressor patients, blood was drawn at the first diagnosis of hyperthyroidism, before any ophthalmopathy symptoms had appeared. Ficoll-Paque density gradient centrifugation was used to isolate PBMCs from 9.5 to 10 ml of fresh peripheral blood. Progressor patients were initially diagnosed with Graves' hyperthyroidism and developed ophthalmopathy during follow-up. Total RNA was extracted with Trizol reagent, and quality was checked on an Agilent 2100 Bioanalyzer.

Amplification of TCR beta CDR3 regions was carried out from RNA transcripts. A first-round RT-PCR of the TCR CDR3 used the HTBI primer set with the Qiagen OneStep RT-PCR kit. The libraries were constructed in a second round of multiplex PCR and then size-selected and purified. Paired-end sequencing of the libraries was performed with 100 bp reads on an Illumina HiSeq2000. Under the source paper's analysis protocol: SOAPnuke was used to process the raw data, throwing out any read that contained adapters or uncalled bases, had a mean Phred below 15, or lacked an exact constant-primer or identifier match. High-quality paired reads were merged using COPE v1.2.5, and each unique nucleotide sequence was defined as a clonotype. Clonotypes were aligned to IMGT TRBV, TRBD and TRBJ reference segments using MiTCR v1.1. The analysis was restricted to V-J combinations with a frequency above 0.0001, which together covered 99% to 99.2% of the repertoires. The TCS score was defined as the ratio of F50 (clonal expansion) to E x V (chaos), calculated using BLOSUM62-based TCRdist between CDR3 peptides within each V-J. Welch's t-statistics and random forest reduced 514 V-J features to 13, which were used in a naive Bayes classifier (R e1071). Using fastp trimming at Q25 and MiXCR clonotype assembly, TCRdb reanalyzed the public sequencing data and kept in-frame beta chains. Each entry merges the rows of one CDR3 protein and shows their most common DNA and genes. None of the V and J calls come from the authors' own analysis; TCRdb made them. This sample comprises around 280,000 distinct CDR3 sequences, about 14% of them detected only once. The ten largest clones take up almost 8% of the sample.

This clonotype was observed at least ten times. Its antigen remains unidentified. Base-call qualities are not available, and no considerably larger clone is one nucleotide away. Sequencing used blood. The sequence joins TRBV7-2 to TRBJ2-3; the D region possibly corresponds to TRBD2 (6 bases align). The source is a woman aged 30 to 39 with Graves' hyperthyroidism that later progressed to Graves' ophthalmopathy. CDR3 reads: CASSPSSGTDTQYF. The sequenced DNA is TGTGCCAGCAGCCCCTCTAGCGGCACAGATACGCAGTATTTT. Beyond the CDR3, the reference TRBV7-2 and TRBJ2-3 genes provide the residues; the full variable domain reads: GAGVSQSPSNKVTEKGKDVELRCDPISGHTALYWYRQSLGQGLEFLIYFQGNSAPDKSGLPSDRFSAERTGGSVSTLTIQRTQQEDSAVYLCASSPSSGTDTQYFGPGTRLTVL.